The 10 T cell receptor beta chains below all came from one sample that was sequenced in a study of shared clonotypes between healthy human individuals. Method: immunoSEQ multiplex PCR; TCRdb's copy keeps in-frame clones and lacks some. In the table there are approximately 1,000,000 clones, 70% to 80% of which are singletons. Sequencing was performed on memory CD4+ T cells from PBMCs. Specified subset: CD45RA-negative fraction. The source is a man in his late teens or twenties in good health. Some clones in this sample may be carry-over from other donors' samples.

The rearrangement joins TRBV11-2 to TRBJ2-7; possible D gene TRBD1, 6 bases. V dropped 10 bases and J dropped 3 bases, with 13 bases sitting between them. The CDR3 consists of 12 residues. CDR1 and CDR2 (germline): SGHAT, FQNNGV. CDR3 region: CATSGTFYEQYF. The CDR3 DNA reads TGTGCCACCTCGGGGACATTCTACGAGCAGTACTTC.

This rearrangement joins TRBV5-1 to TRBJ2-7, with TRBD1 matching over 10 bases. The J segment lost 6 bases and the V segment lost 4 bases, leaving 10 bases of the junction unmatched. Germline V gene lookup returns CDR1 SGHRS and CDR2 YFSETQ. The CDR3 is 15 amino acids. The CDR3 bases are TGCGCCAGCAGCGGACGGACAGGGGGGGACTCCGAGCAGTACTTC. Translation: CASSGRTGGDSEQYF. Together with reference TRBV5-1 and TRBJ2-7, the CDR3 gives the full variable domain: KAGVTQTPRYLIKTRGQQVTLSCSPISGHRSVSWYQQTPGQGLQFLFEYFSETQRNKGNFPGRFSGRQFSNSRSEMNVSTLELGDSALYLCASSGRTGGDSEQYFGPGTRLTVT.

The J gene is TRBJ1-4, the V gene TRBV29-1; the D gene is possibly TRBD1 (5 bases). Germline values: CDR1 SQVTM, CDR2 ANQGSEA. V lost 0 bases to trimming and J lost 7 bases, with 15 bases between them. This CDR3 comprises 15 residues. CDR3 coding DNA: TGCAGCGTTGAAGACCGGGGCGCTTGGGGTGAAAAACTGTTTTTT. This translates into CSVEDRGAWGEKLFF.

The rearrangement links TRBV29-1 to TRBJ2-7; 12 positions agree with TRBD2. CDR3 length equals 13 residues. Germline V gene sequence: CDR1 SQVTM, CDR2 ANQGSEA. Germline trimming cut 5 bases from V and 4 bases from J; bases unmatched to any gene: 3. As DNA, the CDR3 is TGCAGCGTTCGGACTAGCGGGATGTACGAGCAGTACTTC. Translating it yields CSVRTSGMYEQYF.

V is TRBV2 and J is TRBJ2-5; D is perhaps TRBD1 (6 bases). This CDR3 region has 15 residues. V was cut by 6 bases and J by 2 bases, with 16 bases left in between. CDR1 and CDR2 from the germline V gene are SNHLY and FYNNEI. CDR3: CASRRTTGTQETQYF. The DNA of the CDR3 is TGTGCCAGCAGGAGAACGACAGGTACACAAGAGACCCAGTACTTC.

The rearrangement links TRBV6-4 to TRBJ1-2; perhaps TRBD1 as D (6 bases). CDR1 is MRHNA, CDR2 SNTAGT, per germline. This CDR3 contains 16 residues. The V gene lost 4 bases and the J gene lost 1 base, with 16 bases spanning the gap. The CDR3 coding sequence is TGTGCCAGCAGTGGCAACAGGGTATTAATTAACTATGGCTACACCTTC. Its translation is CASSGNRVLINYGYTF.

The chain has TRBV15 and TRBJ1-2; D may be TRBD1 (6 bases). The CDR3 spans 14 residues. Germline CDR1 is LNHNV and CDR2 is YYDKDF (reference sequence). V gave up 7 bases and J gave up 3 bases, with 15 bases separating them. The CDR3 sequence is CATTRAGGHYGYTF. CDR3 in DNA: TGTGCCACCACCAGGGCTGGGGGGCACTATGGCTACACCTTC.

To note about this clone: Germline and junction disagree at one end, which may indicate a read error. The chain combines TRBV7-2 with TRBJ2-5; a weak D match, TRBD2 (5 bases). CDR3 length equals 14 residues. In germline, CDR1 is SGHTA, CDR2 FQGNSA. CDR3 nucleotide sequence: TGTGCCAGCAGTTTAGCGCTAGTCGAAGAGACCCAGTACTTC. It specifies CASSLALVEETQYF.

This clone was observed many times. The chain recombines TRBV27 with TRBJ2-2, with TRBD1 matching over 10 bases. The CDR3 contains 16 residues. V was clipped by 2 bases and J by 3 bases; unmatched bases: 3. Germline values: CDR1 MNHEY, CDR2 SMNVEV (reference sequence). The CDR3 DNA is TGTGCCAGCAGTTTACGTGACAGGGGGCACACCGGGGAGCTGTTTTTT. This sequence encodes CASSLRDRGHTGELFF.

The chain employs TRBV5-5 and TRBJ2-2, with D unresolved. Germline lookup yields CDR1 SGHKS and CDR2 YYEKEE (reference sequence). Trimming cost V 4 bases and J 6 bases, with 16 bases left between them. The CDR3 is 15 amino acids. CDR3 amino acids: CASSMAAQWAGELFF. In nucleotides, the CDR3 is TGTGCCAGCAGCATGGCGGCGCAGTGGGCCGGGGAGCTGTTTTTT. The full variable domain, with the rest looked up from reference TRBV5-5 and TRBJ2-2, is DAGVTQSPTHLIKTRGQQVTLRCSPISGHKSVSWYQQVLGQGPQFIFQYYEKEERGRGNFPDRFSARQFPNYSSELNVNALLLGDSALYLCASSMAAQWAGELFFGEGSRLTVL.